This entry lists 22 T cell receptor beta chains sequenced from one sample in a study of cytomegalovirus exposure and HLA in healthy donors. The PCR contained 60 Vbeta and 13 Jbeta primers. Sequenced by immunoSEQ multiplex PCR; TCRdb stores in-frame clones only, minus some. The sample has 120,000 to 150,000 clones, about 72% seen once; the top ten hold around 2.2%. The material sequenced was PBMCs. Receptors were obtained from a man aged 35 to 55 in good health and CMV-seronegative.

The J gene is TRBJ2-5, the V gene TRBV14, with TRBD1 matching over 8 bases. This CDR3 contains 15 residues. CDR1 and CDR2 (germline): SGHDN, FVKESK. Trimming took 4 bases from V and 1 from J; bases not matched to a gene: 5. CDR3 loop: CASSPQGQAQETQYF. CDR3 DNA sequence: TGTGCCAGCAGCCCGCAGGGACAGGCCCAAGAGACCCAGTACTTC.

As DNA, the CDR3 is TGTGCCAGCTCACCGAGCCCGGACAGGGGGAGCGAGCAGTACTTC. This codes for CASSPSPDRGSEQYF. V and J are TRBV18 and TRBJ2-7, with 10 nucleotides matching TRBD1. Per germline, CDR1 KGHSH and CDR2 LQKENI. V lost 3 bases to trimming and J lost 6 bases; unmatched junction nucleotides: 8. CDR3 length equals 15 residues. The whole variable domain, remainder taken from reference TRBV18 and TRBJ2-7, is NAGVMQNPRHLVRRRGQEARLRCSPMKGHSHVYWYRQLPEEGLKFMVYLQKENIIDESGMPKERFSAEFPKEGPSILRIQQVVRGDSAAYFCASSPSPDRGSEQYFGPGTRLTVT.

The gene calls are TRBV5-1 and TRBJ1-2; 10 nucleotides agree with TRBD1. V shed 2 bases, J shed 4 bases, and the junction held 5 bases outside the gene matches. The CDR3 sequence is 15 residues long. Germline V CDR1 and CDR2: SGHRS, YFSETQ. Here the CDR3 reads CASSLGTGVIYGYTF. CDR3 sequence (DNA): TGCGCCAGCAGCTTAGGGACAGGGGTTATCTATGGCTACACCTTC.

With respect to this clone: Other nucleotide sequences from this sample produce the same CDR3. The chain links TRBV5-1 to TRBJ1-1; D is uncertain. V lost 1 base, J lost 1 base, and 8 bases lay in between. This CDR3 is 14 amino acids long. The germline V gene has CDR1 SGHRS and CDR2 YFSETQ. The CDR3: CASSLSGSNTEAFF. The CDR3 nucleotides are TGCGCCAGCAGCTTGTCTGGCTCGAACACTGAAGCTTTCTTT.

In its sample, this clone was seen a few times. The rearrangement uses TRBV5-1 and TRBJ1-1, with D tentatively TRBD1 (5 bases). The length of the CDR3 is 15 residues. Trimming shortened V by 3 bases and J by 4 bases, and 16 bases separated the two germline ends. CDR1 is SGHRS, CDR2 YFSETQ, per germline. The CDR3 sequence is CASSSHGTKITEAFF. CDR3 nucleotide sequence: TGCGCCAGCAGCTCGCACGGGACTAAGATCACTGAAGCTTTCTTT.

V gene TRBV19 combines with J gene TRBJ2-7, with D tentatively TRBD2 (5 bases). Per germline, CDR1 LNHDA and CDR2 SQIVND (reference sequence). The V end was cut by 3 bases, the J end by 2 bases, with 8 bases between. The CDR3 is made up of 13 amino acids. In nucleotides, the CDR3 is TGTGCCAGTAGTATGGGGAGTACCTACGAGCAGTACTTC. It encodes CASSMGSTYEQYF.

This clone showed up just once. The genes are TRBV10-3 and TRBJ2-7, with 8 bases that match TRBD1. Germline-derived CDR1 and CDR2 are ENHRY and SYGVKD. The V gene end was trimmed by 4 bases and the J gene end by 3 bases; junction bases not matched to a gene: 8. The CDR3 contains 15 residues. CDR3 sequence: CAISVEARGHYEQYF. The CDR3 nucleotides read TGTGCCATCAGTGTGGAGGCCAGGGGGCACTACGAGCAGTACTTC.

CDR3 coding DNA: TGTGCCAGCAGTGGATCAGGGGACTCCTACAATGAGCAGTTCTTC. Translation gives CASSGSGDSYNEQFF. The chain links TRBV6-4 to TRBJ2-1, with a possible D match to TRBD1 (6 bases). Germline V gene lookup returns CDR1 MRHNA and CDR2 SNTAGT. The V and J ends lost 4 bases and 0 bases respectively, with 10 bases between them. The CDR3 extends over 15 amino acids.

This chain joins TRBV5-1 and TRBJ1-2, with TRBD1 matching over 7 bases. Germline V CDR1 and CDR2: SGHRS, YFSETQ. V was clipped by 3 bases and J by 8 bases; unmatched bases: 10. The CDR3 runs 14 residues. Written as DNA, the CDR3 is TGCGCCAGCAGCTCGACCCCCGGGACAGTCGGCTACACCTTC. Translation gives CASSSTPGTVGYTF.

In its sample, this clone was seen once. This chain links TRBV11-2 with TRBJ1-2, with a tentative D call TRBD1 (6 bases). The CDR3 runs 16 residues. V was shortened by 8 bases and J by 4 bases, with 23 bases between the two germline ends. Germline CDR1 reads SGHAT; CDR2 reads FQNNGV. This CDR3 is CASSATTGMNSYGYTF. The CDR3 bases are TGTGCCAGCTCCGCCACCACAGGGATGAATAGCTATGGCTACACCTTC.

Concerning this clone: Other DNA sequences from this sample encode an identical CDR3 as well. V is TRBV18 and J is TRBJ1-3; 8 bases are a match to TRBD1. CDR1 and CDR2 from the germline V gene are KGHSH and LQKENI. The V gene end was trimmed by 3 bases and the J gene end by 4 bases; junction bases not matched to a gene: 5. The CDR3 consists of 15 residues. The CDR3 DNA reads TGTGCCAGCTCACCCCCGGGACAGGCGGGAAACACCATATATTTT. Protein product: CASSPPGQAGNTIYF. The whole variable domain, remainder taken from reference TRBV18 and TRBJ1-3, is NAGVMQNPRHLVRRRGQEARLRCSPMKGHSHVYWYRQLPEEGLKFMVYLQKENIIDESGMPKERFSAEFPKEGPSILRIQQVVRGDSAAYFCASSPPGQAGNTIYFGEGSWLTVV.

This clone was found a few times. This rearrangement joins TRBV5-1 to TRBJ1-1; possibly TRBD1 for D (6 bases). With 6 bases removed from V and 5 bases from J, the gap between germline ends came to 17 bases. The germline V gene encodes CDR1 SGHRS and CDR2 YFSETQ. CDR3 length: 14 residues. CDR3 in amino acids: CASTYDRRRTEAFF. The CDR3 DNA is TGCGCCAGCACTTATGACAGGCGAAGAACTGAAGCTTTCTTT.

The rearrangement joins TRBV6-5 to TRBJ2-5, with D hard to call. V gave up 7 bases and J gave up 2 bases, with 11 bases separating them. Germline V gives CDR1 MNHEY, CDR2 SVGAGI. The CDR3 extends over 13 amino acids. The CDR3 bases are TGTGCCAGCATCCTAGAAAGACAAGAGACCCAGTACTTC. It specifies CASILERQETQYF.

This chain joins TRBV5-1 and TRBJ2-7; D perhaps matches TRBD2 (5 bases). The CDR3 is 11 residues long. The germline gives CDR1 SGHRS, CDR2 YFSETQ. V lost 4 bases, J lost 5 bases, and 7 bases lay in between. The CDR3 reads CASSRGNEQYF. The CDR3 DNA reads TGCGCCAGCAGCCGGGGAAACGAGCAGTACTTC. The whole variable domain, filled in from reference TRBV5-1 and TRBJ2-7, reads KAGVTQTPRYLIKTRGQQVTLSCSPISGHRSVSWYQQTPGQGLQFLFEYFSETQRNKGNFPGRFSGRQFSNSRSEMNVSTLELGDSALYLCASSRGNEQYFGPGTRLTVT.

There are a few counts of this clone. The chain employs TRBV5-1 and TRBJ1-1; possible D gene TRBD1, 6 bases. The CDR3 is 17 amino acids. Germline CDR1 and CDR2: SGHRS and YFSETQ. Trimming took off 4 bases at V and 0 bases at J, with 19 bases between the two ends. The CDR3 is CASSRGRGGRMNTEAFF. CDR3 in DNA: TGCGCCAGCAGCAGGGGGAGGGGGGGTAGAATGAACACTGAAGCTTTCTTT.

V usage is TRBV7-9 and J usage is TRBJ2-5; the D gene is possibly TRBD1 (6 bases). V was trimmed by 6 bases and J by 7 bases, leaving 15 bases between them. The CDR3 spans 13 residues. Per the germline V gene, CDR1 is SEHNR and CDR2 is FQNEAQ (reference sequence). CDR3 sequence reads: CASSYPGAMTQYF. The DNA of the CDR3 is TGTGCCAGCAGTTACCCAGGGGCGATGACCCAGTACTTC.

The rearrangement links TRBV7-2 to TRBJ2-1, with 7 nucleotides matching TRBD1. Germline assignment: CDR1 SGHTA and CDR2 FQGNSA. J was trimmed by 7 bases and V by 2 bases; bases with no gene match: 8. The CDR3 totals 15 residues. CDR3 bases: TGTGCCAGCAGCTTAATAGGGGGCAAGTTGAATGAGCAGTTCTTC. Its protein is CASSLIGGKLNEQFF.

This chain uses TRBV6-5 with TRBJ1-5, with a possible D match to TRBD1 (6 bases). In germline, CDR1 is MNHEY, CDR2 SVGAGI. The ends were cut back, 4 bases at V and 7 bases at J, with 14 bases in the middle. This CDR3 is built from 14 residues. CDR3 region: CASSSTGGGQPQHF. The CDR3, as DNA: TGTGCCAGCAGTTCGACAGGAGGTGGGCAGCCCCAGCATTTT.

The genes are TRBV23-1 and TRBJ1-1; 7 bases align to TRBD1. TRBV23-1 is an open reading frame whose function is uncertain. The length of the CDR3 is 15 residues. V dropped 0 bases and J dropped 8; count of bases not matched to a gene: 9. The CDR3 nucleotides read TGCGCCAGCAGTCAATCTCACAGGGGTACTCCCGAAGCTTTCTTT. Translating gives CASSQSHRGTPEAFF.

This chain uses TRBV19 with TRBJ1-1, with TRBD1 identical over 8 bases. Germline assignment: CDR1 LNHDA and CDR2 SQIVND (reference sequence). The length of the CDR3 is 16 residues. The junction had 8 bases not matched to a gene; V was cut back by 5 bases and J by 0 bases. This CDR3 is CASSVQTGAMNTEAFF. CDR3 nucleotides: TGTGCCAGTAGTGTCCAGACAGGGGCGATGAACACTGAAGCTTTCTTT.

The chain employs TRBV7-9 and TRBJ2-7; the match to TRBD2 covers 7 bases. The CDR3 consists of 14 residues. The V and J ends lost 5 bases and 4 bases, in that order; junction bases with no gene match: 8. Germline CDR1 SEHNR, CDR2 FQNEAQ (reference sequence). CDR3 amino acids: CASSTSGGDYEQYF. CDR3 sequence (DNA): TGTGCCAGCAGCACCTCGGGGGGAGATTACGAGCAGTACTTC.

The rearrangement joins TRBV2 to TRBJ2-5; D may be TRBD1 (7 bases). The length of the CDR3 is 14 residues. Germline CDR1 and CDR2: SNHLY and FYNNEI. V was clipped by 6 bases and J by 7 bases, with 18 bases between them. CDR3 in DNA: TGTGCCAGCAGAATTGGAGGGGGCGAGGGGACCCAGTACTTC. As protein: CASRIGGGEGTQYF.